This TCR beta chain was captured by sequencing in a study of control samples from healthy donors and cancer patients. Generated by immunoSEQ multiplex PCR, the TCRdb table keeps only in-frame clones and is missing some. The sample carries about 76,000 clones, about 89% recorded once. The CDR3 is 14 amino acids. J lost 5 bases, V lost 3 bases, and 5 bases had no gene match. CDR1 and CDR2 (germline): SGHRS, YFSETQ. Sequences were obtained from PBMCs. The genes are TRBV5-1 and TRBJ2-5; 9 nucleotides agree with TRBD1. The TCR comes from a woman between 45 and 60 years old with colorectal cancer. The CDR3 sequence: CASSWAGQGETQYF. DNA of the CDR3: TGCGCCAGCAGCTGGGCGGGACAGGGTGAGACCCAGTACTTC.